This TCR beta chain was recovered during a study of technical replicates of blood from a few donors. The CDR3 covers 12 residues. Trimming cost V 6 bases and J 7 bases; bases outside gene matches: 5. Looked up from germline, CDR1 is MNHNY and CDR2 is SVGAGI (reference sequence). The method was immunoSEQ multiplex PCR; TCRdb's version includes in-frame clones alone and lacks a portion of them. The sample lists some 11,000 clones, 79% occurring once. This sequence originates from a human donor in good health. Sequenced input: PBMCs. This chain joins TRBV6-6 and TRBJ1-2; 7 bases match TRBD1. The chain's CDR3 is CASSRDSSGYTF. CDR3 DNA: TGTGCCAGCAGCAGGGACAGTTCTGGCTACACCTTC.